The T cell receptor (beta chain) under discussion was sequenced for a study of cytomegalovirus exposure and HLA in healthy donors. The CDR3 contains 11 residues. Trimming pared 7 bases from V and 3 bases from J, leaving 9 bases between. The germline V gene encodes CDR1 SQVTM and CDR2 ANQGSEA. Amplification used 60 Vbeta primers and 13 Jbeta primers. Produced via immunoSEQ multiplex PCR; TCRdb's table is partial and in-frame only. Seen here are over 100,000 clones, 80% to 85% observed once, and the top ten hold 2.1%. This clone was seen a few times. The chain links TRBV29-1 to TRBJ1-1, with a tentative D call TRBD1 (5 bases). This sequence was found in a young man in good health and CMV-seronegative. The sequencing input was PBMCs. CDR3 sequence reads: CSGGVYTEAFF. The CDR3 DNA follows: TGCAGCGGGGGGGTGTACACTGAAGCTTTCTTT.